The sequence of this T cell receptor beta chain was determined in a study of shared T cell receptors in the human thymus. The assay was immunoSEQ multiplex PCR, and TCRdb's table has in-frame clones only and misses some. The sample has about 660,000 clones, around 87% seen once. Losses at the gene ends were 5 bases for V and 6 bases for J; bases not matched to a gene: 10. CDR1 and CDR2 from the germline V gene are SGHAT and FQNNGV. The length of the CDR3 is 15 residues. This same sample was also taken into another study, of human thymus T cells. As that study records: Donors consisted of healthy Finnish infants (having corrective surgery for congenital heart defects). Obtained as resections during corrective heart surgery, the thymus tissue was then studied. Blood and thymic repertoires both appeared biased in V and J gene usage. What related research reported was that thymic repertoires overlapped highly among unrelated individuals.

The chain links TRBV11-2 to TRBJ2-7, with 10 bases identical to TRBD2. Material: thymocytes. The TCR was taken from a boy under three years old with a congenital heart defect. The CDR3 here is CASSRERGGPGEQYF. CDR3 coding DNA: TGTGCCAGCAGCCGAGAGCGGGGGGGACCTGGCGAGCAGTACTTC.